These 5 T cell receptor beta chains originate from one sample sequenced in a study of early stage breast cancer tumors. The data were produced by immunoSEQ multiplex PCR, yet TCRdb's version contains in-frame clones alone and is incomplete. The sample shows about 50,000 clones, about 80% of them seen only once. The sample taken for sequencing was blood. The receptor source for this set is a person in their fifties or sixties with breast cancer.

The chain links TRBV10-3 to TRBJ1-4, with D hard to call. The CDR3 consists of 14 residues. CDR1 is ENHRY, CDR2 SYGVKD, per germline. Trimming took off 0 bases at V and 7 bases at J, with 9 bases between the two ends. DNA of the CDR3: TGTGCCATCAGTGAGTCGGCCCTGGGTGAAAAACTGTTTTTT. Amino acids: CAISESALGEKLFF.

The CDR3 spells CASSMRELTYNEQFF. CDR3 nucleotides: TGTGCCAGCTCCATGCGGGAGCTAACTTACAATGAGCAGTTCTTC. This chain connects TRBV6-6 to TRBJ2-1; 7 bases agree with TRBD2. Losses at the gene ends were 8 bases for V and 4 bases for J; bases not matched to a gene: 11. This CDR3 is built from 15 residues. Germline V gives CDR1 MNHNY, CDR2 SVGAGI (reference sequence).

The gene calls are TRBV6-5 and TRBJ2-7, with TRBD2 matching 7 bases. CDR3 length equals 15 residues. From germline, CDR1 is MNHEY and CDR2 SVGAGI. With V trimmed by 4 bases and J by 2 bases, 8 bases remained unmatched. CDR3 residues: CASSFHGGGAYEQYF. The DNA for the CDR3 is TGTGCCAGCAGTTTCCATGGTGGGGGGGCCTACGAGCAGTACTTC.

The chain joins TRBV30 to TRBJ2-3; D is possibly TRBD1 or TRBD2 (6 bases each). V dropped 2 bases and J dropped 2 bases, with 8 bases sitting between them. CDR3 length equals 13 residues. Germline-derived CDR1 and CDR2 are GTSNPN and SVGIG (reference sequence). The CDR3 is CAWSRGPTDTQYF. The CDR3 nucleotides read TGTGCCTGGAGTCGGGGGCCCACAGATACGCAGTATTTT.

This sequence joins TRBV5-6 and TRBJ2-1; 10 bases fit TRBD1. J gave up 3 bases and V 2 bases, and 2 bases lay outside the gene matches. CDR1 and CDR2 (germline): SGHDT, YYEEEE. This CDR3 spans 15 amino acids. CDR3 DNA: TGTGCCAGCAGCTTTGGGACAGGGGACTACAATGAGCAGTTCTTC. As protein: CASSFGTGDYNEQFF.